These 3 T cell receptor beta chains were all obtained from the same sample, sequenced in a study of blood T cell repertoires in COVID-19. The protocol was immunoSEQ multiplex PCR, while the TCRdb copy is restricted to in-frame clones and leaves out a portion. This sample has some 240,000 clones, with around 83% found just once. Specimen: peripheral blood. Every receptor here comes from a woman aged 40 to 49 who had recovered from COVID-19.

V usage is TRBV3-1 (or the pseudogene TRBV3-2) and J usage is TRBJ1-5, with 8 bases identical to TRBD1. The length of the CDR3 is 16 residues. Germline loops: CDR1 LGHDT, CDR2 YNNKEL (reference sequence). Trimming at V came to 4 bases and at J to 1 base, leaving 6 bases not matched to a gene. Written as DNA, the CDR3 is TGTGCCAGCAGCCGAGGACAGGGCTGGAGCAATCAGCCCCAGCATTTT. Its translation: CASSRGQGWSNQPQHF.

CDR3 sequence (DNA): TGCAGTGCTAGTTCCGTCGAGGGATTGTCCGAGCAGTACTTC. Translated: CSASSVEGLSEQYF. The J gene is TRBJ2-7, the V gene TRBV20-1; TRBD2 might be the D (5 bases). In germline, CDR1 is DFQATT, CDR2 SNEGSKA (reference sequence). V was clipped by 3 bases and J by 6 bases, with 18 bases between them. This CDR3 spans 14 amino acids.

The CDR3 reads CASTPRHHAGPWRGQPQHF. For the CDR3, the DNA is TGTGCCAGCACCCCCCGGCACCACGCTGGTCCTTGGCGAGGTCAGCCCCAGCATTTT. The gene calls are TRBV28 and TRBJ1-5; D gene uncertain. V lost 7 bases, J lost 6 bases, and 31 bases lay in between. From germline, CDR1 is MDHEN and CDR2 SYDVKM. The CDR3 covers 19 residues.